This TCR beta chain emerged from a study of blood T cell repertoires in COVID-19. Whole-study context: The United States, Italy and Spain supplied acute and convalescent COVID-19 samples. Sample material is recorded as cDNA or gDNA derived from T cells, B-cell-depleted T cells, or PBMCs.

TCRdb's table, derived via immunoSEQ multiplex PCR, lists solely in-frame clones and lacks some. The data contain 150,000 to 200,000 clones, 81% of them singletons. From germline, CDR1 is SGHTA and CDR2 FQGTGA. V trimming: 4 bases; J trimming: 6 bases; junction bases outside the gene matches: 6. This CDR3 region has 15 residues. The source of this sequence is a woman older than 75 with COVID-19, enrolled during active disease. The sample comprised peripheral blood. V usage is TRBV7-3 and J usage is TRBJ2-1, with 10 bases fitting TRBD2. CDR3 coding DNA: TGTGCCAGCAGCTATAAGCGGGGGGGATTCAATGAGCAGTTCTTC. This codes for CASSYKRGGFNEQFF.